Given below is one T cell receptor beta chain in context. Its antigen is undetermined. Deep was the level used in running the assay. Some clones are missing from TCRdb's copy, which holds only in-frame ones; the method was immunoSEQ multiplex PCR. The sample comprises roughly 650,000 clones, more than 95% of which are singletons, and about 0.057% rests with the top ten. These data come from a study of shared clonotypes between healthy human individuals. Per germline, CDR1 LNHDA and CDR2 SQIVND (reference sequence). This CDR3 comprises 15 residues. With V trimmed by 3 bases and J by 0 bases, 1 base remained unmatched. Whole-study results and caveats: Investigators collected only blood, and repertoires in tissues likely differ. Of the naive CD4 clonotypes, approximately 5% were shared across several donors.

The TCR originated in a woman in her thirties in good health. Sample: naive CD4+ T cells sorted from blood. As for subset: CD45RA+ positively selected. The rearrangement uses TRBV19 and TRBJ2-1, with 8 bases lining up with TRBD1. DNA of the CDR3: TGTGCCAGTAGTATTGACAGGGGCTCCTACAATGAGCAGTTCTTC. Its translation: CASSIDRGSYNEQFF.